This T cell receptor beta chain originates from a study of human T cells and chemical hapten exposure. Whole-study results and caveats: A positive correlation with patch test score was shown by PT1 expanded TCR counts.

Time point meaning: patch test 3, about 24 weeks after DPC sensitization. Treatment in this sample: therapeutic diphenylcyclopropenone sensitization with weekly scalp DPC. In the library, unique molecular identifiers were attached to individual cDNA molecules. TCRdb redid the calling of the RACE reads with MiXCR, one entry per CDR3 protein. The profile shows some 90,000 distinct CDR3 sequences, 11% of them singletons. This clonotype was observed a few times. Its target is not known. Trimming took 3 bases from V and 5 from J; bases not matched to a gene: 7. Germline V CDR1 and CDR2: SGHNT, YYREEE (reference sequence). The CDR3 has 14 residues.

The TCR comes from a woman in her 30s with alopecia areata. Some clones in this sample may be carry-over from other donors' samples. V gene TRBV5-4 combines with J gene TRBJ1-1; 7 positions agree with TRBD1. The sequences come from whole blood, collected in connection with sensitization to the hapten diphenylcyclopropenone (DPC). The CDR3 loop is CASSWATGVTEAFF. The CDR3 bases are TGTGCCAGCAGCTGGGCTACAGGGGTGACTGAAGCTTTCTTT.